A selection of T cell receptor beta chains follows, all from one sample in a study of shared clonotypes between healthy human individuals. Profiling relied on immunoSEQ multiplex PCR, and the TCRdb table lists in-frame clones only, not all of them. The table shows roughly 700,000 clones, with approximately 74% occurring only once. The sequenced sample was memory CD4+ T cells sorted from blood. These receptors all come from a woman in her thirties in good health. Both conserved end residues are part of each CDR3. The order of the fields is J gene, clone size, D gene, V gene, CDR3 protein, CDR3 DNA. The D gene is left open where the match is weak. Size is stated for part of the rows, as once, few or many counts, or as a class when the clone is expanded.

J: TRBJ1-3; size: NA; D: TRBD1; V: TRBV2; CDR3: CASSQTGVDTIYF; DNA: TGTGCCAGCAGTCAGACAGGGGTGGACACCATATATTTT
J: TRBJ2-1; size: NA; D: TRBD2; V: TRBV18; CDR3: CASSPLAGGSYNEQFF; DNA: TGTGCCAGCTCACCTTTAGCGGGGGGCTCCTACAATGAGCAGTTCTTC
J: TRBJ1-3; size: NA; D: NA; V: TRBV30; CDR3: CAWSATAGNTIYF; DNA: TGTGCCTGGAGTGCGACAGCTGGAAACACCATATATTTT
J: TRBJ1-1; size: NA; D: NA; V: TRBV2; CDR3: CASSVGDGYTEAFF; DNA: TGTGCCAGCAGTGTTGGGGACGGGTACACTGAAGCTTTCTTT
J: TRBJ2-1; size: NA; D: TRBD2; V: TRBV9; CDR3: CASSSRLAVYNEQFF; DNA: TGTGCCAGCAGCAGCCGACTAGCGGTCTACAATGAGCAGTTCTTC
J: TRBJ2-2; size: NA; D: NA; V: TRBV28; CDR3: CASSFLTPNTGELFF; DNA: TGTGCCAGCAGTTTTTTGACTCCGAACACCGGGGAGCTGTTTTTT
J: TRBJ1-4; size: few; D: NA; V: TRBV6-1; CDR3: CASSESRRVVDEKLFF; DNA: TGTGCCAGCAGTGAAAGTCGACGGGTGGTGGATGAAAAACTGTTTTTT
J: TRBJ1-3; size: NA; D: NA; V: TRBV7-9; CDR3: CASSPQAEGTIYF; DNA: TGTGCCAGCAGCCCCCAGGCCGAGGGCACCATATATTTT
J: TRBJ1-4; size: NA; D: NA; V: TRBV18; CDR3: CASSRSQGPYVATNEKLFF; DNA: TGTGCCAGCTCGCGATCTCAGGGCCCATATGTAGCAACTAATGAAAAACTGTTTTTT
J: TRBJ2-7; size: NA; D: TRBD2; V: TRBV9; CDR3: CASSSGTSGSREQYF; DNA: TGTGCCAGCAGTTCCGGGACTAGCGGGAGTCGGGAGCAGTACTTC
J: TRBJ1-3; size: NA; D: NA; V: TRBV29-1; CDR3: CSVLGGSGNTIYF; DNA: TGCAGCGTCCTAGGGGGGTCTGGAAACACCATATATTTT
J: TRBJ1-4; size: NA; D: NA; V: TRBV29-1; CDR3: CSVKTDHNEKLFF; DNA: TGCAGCGTGAAGACGGACCATAATGAAAAACTGTTTTTT
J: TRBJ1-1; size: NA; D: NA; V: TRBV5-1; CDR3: CASSLAAGDGTEAFF; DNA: TGCGCCAGCAGCTTGGCCGCTGGGGATGGAACTGAAGCTTTCTTT
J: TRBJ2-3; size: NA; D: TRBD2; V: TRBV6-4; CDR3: CASSEAGASGTDTQYF; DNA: TGTGCCAGCAGTGAAGCGGGAGCCTCGGGGACAGATACGCAGTATTTT
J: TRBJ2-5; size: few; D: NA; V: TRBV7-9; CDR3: CASSSGVGTQYF; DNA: TGTGCCAGCAGCTCCGGAGTTGGGACCCAGTACTTC
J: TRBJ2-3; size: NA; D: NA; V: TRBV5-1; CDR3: CASSYTPTSDTQYF; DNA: TGCGCCAGCAGCTACACTCCTACTAGCGATACGCAGTATTTT
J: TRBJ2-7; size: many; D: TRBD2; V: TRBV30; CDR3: CAWRPGTSYEQYF; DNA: TGTGCCTGGCGCCCCGGGACTAGCTACGAGCAGTACTTC
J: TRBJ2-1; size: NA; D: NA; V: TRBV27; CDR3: CASSTSLSSYNEQFF; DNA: TGTGCCAGCAGTACGTCCTTGAGCTCCTACAATGAGCAGTTCTTC
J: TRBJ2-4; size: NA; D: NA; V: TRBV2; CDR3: CASAGEAKNIQYF; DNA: TGTGCCAGCGCAGGGGAAGCCAAAAACATTCAGTACTTC
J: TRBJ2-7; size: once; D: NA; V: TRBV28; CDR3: CASIYRAIVYYEQYF; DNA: TGTGCCAGCATTTACAGGGCAATTGTGTACTACGAGCAGTACTTC
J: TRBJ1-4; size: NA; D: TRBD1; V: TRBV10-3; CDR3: CAISESRDRGLGTNEKLFF; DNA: TGTGCCATCAGTGAGTCGCGGGACAGGGGGTTAGGAACTAATGAAAAACTGTTTTTT
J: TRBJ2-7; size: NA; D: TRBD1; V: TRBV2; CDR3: CASSQGGLAYEQYF; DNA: TGTGCCAGCAGTCAAGGGGGCCTGGCCTACGAGCAGTACTTC
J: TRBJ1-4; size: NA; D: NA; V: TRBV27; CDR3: CASSSASEKLFF; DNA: TGTGCCAGCAGTTCCGCCTCCGAAAAACTGTTTTTT
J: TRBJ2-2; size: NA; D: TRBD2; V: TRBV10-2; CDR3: CASGGVAGGAGELFF; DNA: TGCGCCAGCGGTGGAGTAGCGGGAGGTGCCGGGGAGCTGTTTTTT
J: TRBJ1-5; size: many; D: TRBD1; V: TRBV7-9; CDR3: CASSLWGGTGALGPQHF; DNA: TGTGCCAGCAGCTTATGGGGCGGGACAGGGGCCCTAGGGCCCCAGCATTTT
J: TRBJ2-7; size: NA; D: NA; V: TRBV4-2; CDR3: CASSQSRAYEQYF; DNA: TGTGCCAGCAGCCAGAGTAGAGCCTACGAGCAGTACTTC
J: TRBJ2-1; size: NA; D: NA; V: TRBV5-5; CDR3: CASSPRGTVIYNEQFF; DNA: TGTGCCAGCAGCCCCCGGGGGACAGTTATTTACAATGAGCAGTTCTTC
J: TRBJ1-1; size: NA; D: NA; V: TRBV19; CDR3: CASSMVLNTEAFF; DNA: TGTGCCAGTAGTATGGTTCTAAACACTGAAGCTTTCTTT
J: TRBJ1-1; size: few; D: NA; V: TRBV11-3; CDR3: CASSLGGGLDTEAFF; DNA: TGTGCCAGCAGCTTGGGAGGGGGTCTGGACACTGAAGCTTTCTTT
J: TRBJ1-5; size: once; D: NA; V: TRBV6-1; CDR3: CASSEGGDPHQPQHF; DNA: TGTGCCAGCAGTGAAGGAGGGGACCCCCACCAGCCCCAGCATTTT
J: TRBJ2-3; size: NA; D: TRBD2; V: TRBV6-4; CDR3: CASRTSGRRGNTDTQYF; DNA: TGTGCCAGCAGGACTAGCGGGAGGAGGGGTAACACAGATACGCAGTATTTT
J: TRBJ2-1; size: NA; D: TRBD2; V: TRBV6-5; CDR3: CASRTGGQEQFF; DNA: TGTGCCAGCAGGACGGGGGGGCAGGAGCAGTTCTTC
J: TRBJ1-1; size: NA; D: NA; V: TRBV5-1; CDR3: CASSLAAGRTEAFF; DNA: TGCGCCAGCAGCTTGGCTGCAGGGCGCACTGAAGCTTTCTTT
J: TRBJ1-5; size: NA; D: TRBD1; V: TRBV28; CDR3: CASPGTGNHQPQHF; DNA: TGTGCCAGCCCCGGGACAGGGAACCATCAGCCCCAGCATTTT
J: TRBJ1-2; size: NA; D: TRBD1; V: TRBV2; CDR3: CASRGTANYGYTF; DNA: TGTGCCAGCAGAGGGACAGCTAACTATGGCTACACCTTC
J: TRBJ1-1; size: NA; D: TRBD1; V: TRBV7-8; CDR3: CASSLPWTGGTEAFF; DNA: TGTGCCAGCAGCTTGCCCTGGACAGGGGGCACTGAAGCTTTCTTT
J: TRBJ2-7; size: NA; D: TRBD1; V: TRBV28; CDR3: CASTKQGVSYEQYF; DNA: TGTGCCAGCACAAAACAGGGGGTTTCCTACGAGCAGTACTTC
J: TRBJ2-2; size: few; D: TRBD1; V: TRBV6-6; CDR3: CASSYYGTDTGELFF; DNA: TGTGCCAGCAGTTACTATGGGACAGACACCGGGGAGCTGTTTTTT
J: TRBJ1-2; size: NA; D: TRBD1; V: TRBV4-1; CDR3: CASSQGDSTPDGYTF; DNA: TGCGCCAGCAGCCAAGGGGACAGCACCCCTGATGGCTACACCTTC
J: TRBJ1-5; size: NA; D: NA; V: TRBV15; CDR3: CATSRPGGNQPQHF; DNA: TGTGCCACCAGCAGGCCAGGAGGTAATCAGCCCCAGCATTTT
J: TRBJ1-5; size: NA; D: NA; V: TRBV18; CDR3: CASSPGTVNQPQHF; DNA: TGTGCCAGCTCACCCGGGACGGTGAATCAGCCCCAGCATTTT
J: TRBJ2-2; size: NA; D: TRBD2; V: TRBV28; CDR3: CASSINSGSGTGELFF; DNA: TGTGCCAGCAGTATCAATAGCGGGAGCGGCACCGGGGAGCTGTTTTTT
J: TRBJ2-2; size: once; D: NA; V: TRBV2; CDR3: CASTWGEVSGELFF; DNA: TGTGCCAGCACTTGGGGGGAGGTCTCCGGGGAGCTGTTTTTT
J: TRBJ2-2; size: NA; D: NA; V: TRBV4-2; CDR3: CASSHSGNTGELFF; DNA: TGTGCCAGCAGCCACAGCGGGAACACCGGGGAGCTGTTTTTT
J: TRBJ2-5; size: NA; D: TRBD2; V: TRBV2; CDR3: CASSPGTSGRGMTQYF; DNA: TGTGCCAGCAGTCCCGGGACTAGCGGGAGGGGCATGACCCAGTACTTC
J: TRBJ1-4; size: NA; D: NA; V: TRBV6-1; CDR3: CASSSRRPEEKLFF; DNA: TGTGCCAGCAGTTCCAGGCGTCCTGAGGAAAAACTGTTTTTT
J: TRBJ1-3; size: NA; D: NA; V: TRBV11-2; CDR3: CASSLGRGARGNTIYF; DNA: TGTGCCAGCAGCTTGGGCCGGGGGGCGCGAGGAAACACCATATATTTT
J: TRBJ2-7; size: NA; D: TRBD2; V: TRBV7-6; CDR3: CASSLGLAYEQYF; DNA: TGTGCCAGCAGCTTGGGACTAGCTTACGAGCAGTACTTC
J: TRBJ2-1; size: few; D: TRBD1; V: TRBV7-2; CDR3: CASSKDRGDYNEQFF; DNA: TGTGCCAGCAGCAAGGACAGGGGCGATTACAATGAGCAGTTCTTC
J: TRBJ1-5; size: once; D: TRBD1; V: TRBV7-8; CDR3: CASSPGQGDQPQHF; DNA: TGTGCCAGCAGCCCCGGACAGGGGGACCAGCCCCAGCATTTT
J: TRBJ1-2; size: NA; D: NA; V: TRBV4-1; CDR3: CASSPFDSTYGYTF; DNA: TGCGCCAGCAGCCCTTTTGACAGTACCTATGGCTACACCTTC
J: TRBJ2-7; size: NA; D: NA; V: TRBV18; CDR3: CASSPGEAYEQYF; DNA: TGTGCCAGCTCACCAGGGGAGGCCTACGAGCAGTACTTC
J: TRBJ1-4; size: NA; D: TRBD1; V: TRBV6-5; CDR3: CASSYQQGWSGEKLFF; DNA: TGTGCCAGCAGTTATCAACAGGGGTGGAGTGGGGAAAAACTGTTTTTT
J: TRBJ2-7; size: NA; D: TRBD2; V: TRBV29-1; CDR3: CSTGGFSYEQYF; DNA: TGCAGCACGGGGGGTTTCTCCTACGAGCAGTACTTC
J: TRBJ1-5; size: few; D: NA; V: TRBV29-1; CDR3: CSTLDMDSNQPQHF; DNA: TGCAGCACCCTTGACATGGATAGCAATCAGCCCCAGCATTTT
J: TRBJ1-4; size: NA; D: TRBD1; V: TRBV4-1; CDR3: CASSLQGAREKLFF; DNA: TGCGCCAGCAGCCTACAGGGGGCAAGAGAAAAACTGTTTTTT
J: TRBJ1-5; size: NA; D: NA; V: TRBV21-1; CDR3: CASSKTHQPQHF; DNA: TGTGCCAGCAGCAAAACGCATCAGCCCCAGCATTTT
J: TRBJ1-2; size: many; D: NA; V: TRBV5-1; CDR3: CASSLEHSPSFYGYTF; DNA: TGCGCCAGCAGCTTAGAACATAGCCCATCCTTCTATGGCTACACCTTC
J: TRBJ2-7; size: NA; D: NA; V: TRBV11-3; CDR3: CASSLVGQGTYEQYF; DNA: TGTGCCAGCAGCTTAGTAGGGCAGGGCACCTACGAGCAGTACTTC
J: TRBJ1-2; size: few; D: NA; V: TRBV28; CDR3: CASSGVEGGYTF; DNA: TGTGCCAGCAGTGGCGTCGAGGGGGGCTACACCTTC